This T cell receptor beta chain was retrieved from a study of post-analysis software for immune sequencing data (dated by TCRdb to about 2015). About the study as a whole: The recorded disease courses included relapsing-remitting, secondary progressive and progressive-relapsing multiple sclerosis, and some patients had no subtype annotation. The patient repertoires were set against around eleven previously published healthy control repertoires from donors whose ages ranged from about 6 to 25 years. A subset of samples was prepared in parallel using single-end sample barcoding, then pooled and co-amplified after Illumina adapter ligation.

A word on this clonotype: What antigen it recognizes has not been identified. Base qualities are missing; no much larger clone stands one base away.

The library came from PCR. Sequencing relied on an Illumina HiSeq 2500. To reduce PCR and sequencing biases, unique molecular identifiers were incorporated into the TCR beta cDNA libraries. Approximately 500,000 cDNA molecules were obtained per 1 to 10 million input T cells, so each molecule approximated one T cell. Patient libraries were prepared and sequenced with the same protocol used for the earlier healthy control dataset. Samples belonging to the same batch were prepared together, multiplexed and sequenced on a shared HiSeq lane. From the authors' description of their analysis: Raw barcoded reads were processed with MIGEC, and single-read molecular identifier groups were discarded before consensus assembly and CDR3 extraction. Clonotype tables were post-analysed with VDJtools, normalizing diversity by down-sampling all datasets to the smallest sample size. In repertoire overlap clustering, CDR3 amino acid sequences, but not nucleotide sequences, were matched to correct batch-related cross-sample contamination. Starting from the raw public reads, TCRdb applied fastp trimming at Q25, assembled clones with MiXCR and retained in-frame beta chains. Rows matching on CDR3 protein sequence are summarized as one entry with the most common DNA and genes. The V and J calls were determined by TCRdb, not by the authors. This sample holds 650,000 to 850,000 distinct CDR3 sequences; roughly 46% were observed only once. Of the sample, roughly 5% is held by the ten largest clones.

What the authors observed across the whole study: The control group was slightly older than the multiple sclerosis patient group. Compared with controls, multiple sclerosis patients had significantly lower normalized Chao1 diversity, a finding suggesting substantial peripheral T-cell clonal expansion. Direct clustering with F measure showed strong co-clustering of samples prepared in the same batch, prompting a batch-effect correction. Four to six TRBV segments, including TRBV5-6, TRBV5-1 and TRBV20-1, were significantly more frequent in patients than controls.

To demonstrate the VDJtools post-analysis software, TCR beta repertoires were profiled from the peripheral blood of about 13 young patients with multiple sclerosis. The multiple sclerosis patients were children and adolescents ranging in age from about 6 to 16 years. From a lookup of the germline V gene (reference sequence), CDR1 and CDR2 are LGHDT and YNNKEL. At the junction V is shortened by 0 bases and J by 4 bases, with 18 bases in between. There are 17 amino acids in the CDR3, from cysteine to phenylalanine inclusive. Only the CDR3 region is kept as DNA, spanning 51 bases read in frame from base 1.

The sequenced sample consisted of blood. The TCR was taken from a girl between 5 and 17 years old with multiple sclerosis. The rearranged chain carries TRBV3-1 and TRBJ1-2, with no D gene named confidently. The nucleotide sequence is given as TGTGCCAGCAGCCAAGAGGTTCCGGCATCAGCTTCCTATGGCTACACCTTC. The resulting protein is CASSQEVPASASYGYTF.